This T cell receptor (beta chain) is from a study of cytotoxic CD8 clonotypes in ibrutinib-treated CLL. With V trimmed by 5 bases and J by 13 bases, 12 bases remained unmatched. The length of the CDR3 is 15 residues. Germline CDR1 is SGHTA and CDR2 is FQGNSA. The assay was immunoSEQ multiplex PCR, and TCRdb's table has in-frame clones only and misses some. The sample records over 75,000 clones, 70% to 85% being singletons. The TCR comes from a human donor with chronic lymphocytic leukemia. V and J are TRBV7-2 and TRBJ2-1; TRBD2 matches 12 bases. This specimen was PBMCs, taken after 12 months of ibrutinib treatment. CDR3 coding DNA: TGTGCCAGCAGCCCTAGTTGGCTAGCGGGAGGGGTCCAGTTCTTC. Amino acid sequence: CASSPSWLAGGVQFF.